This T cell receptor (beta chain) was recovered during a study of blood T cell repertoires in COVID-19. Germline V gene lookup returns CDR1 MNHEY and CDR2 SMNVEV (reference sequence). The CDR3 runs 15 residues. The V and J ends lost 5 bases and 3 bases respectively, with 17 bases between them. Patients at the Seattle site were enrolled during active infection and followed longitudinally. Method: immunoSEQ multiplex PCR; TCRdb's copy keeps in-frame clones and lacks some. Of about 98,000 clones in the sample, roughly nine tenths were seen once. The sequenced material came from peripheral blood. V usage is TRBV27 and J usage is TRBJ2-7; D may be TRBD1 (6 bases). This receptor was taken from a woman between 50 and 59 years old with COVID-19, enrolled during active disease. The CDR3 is CASSPQPEDSYEQYF. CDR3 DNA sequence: TGTGCCAGCAGTCCCCAGCCAGAGGACAGCTACGAGCAGTACTTC.